The clone carrying this T cell receptor beta chain was detected a few times. The sample belongs to a study of cytotoxic CD8 clonotypes in ibrutinib-treated CLL. Looking at the study overall: Averaging across samples gave about 240,000 productive templates and roughly 87,000 productive rearrangements.

Trimming removed 6 bases from V and 0 bases from J, with 12 bases in between. CDR3 length: 14 residues. Germline assignment: CDR1 MNHNY and CDR2 SVGAGI (reference sequence). Clones were read by immunoSEQ multiplex PCR, and TCRdb kept only the in-frame ones, dropping some. This table holds about 180,000 clones, under 85% found once. The TCR originated in a human donor with chronic lymphocytic leukemia. Sequencing used PBMCs, obtained after 24 months of ibrutinib treatment. The V and J genes are TRBV6-6 and TRBJ2-7; D is possibly TRBD2 (6 bases). The CDR3: CASRVSGSSYEQYF. The CDR3 bases are TGTGCCAGCAGGGTAAGCGGGTCCTCCTACGAGCAGTACTTC.